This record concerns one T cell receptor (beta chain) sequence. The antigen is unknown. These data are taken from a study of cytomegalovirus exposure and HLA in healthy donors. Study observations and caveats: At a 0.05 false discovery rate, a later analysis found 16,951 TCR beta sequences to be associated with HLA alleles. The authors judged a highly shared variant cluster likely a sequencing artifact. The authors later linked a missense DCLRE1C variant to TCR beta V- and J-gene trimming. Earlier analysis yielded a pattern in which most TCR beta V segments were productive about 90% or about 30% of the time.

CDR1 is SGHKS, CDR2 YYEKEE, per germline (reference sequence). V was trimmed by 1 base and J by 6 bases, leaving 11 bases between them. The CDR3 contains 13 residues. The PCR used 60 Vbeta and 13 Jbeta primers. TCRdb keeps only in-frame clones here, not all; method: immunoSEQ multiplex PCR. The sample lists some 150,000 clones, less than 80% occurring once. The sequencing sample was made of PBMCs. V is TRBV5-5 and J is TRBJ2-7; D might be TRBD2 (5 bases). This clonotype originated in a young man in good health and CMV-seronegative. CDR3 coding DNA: TGTGCCAGCAGCTTGACTAGTACTGGCGAGCAGTACTTC. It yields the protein CASSLTSTGEQYF.